This TCR beta chain was observed in a study of vaccination and CD4 T cells after COVID-19. Study information: The convalescent population consisted of six males and four females, two of whom were of Hispanic ethnicity.

As to time point: late sampling 161 to 241 days after vaccination in a few convalescent patients. The CDR3 sequence is 12 residues long. V lost 5 bases and J 8 bases, leaving 12 bases between the germline ends. Germline CDR1 reads SEHNR; CDR2 reads FQNEAQ (reference sequence). This clonotype was picked up a small number of times. Its antigen remains unidentified. Study-wide results and caveats: When vaccine-specific clones from convalescent patients were examined, 304 of 307 were spike mono-reactive.

TCRdb redid the calling of the PCR reads with MiXCR, one entry per CDR3 protein. Here the sample spans 26,000 or so distinct CDR3 sequences, roughly 50% being singletons. This TCR came from a human donor who had recovered from COVID-19. The chain uses TRBV7-9 and TRBJ1-1, with D unclear. The sample consisted of CD4+ T cells from blood, taken about 7 months after SARS-CoV-2 vaccination. The CDR3 loop reads CASSQSYPEAFF. In DNA, the CDR3 is TGTGCCAGCAGCCAATCATACCCAGAAGCTTTCTTT.